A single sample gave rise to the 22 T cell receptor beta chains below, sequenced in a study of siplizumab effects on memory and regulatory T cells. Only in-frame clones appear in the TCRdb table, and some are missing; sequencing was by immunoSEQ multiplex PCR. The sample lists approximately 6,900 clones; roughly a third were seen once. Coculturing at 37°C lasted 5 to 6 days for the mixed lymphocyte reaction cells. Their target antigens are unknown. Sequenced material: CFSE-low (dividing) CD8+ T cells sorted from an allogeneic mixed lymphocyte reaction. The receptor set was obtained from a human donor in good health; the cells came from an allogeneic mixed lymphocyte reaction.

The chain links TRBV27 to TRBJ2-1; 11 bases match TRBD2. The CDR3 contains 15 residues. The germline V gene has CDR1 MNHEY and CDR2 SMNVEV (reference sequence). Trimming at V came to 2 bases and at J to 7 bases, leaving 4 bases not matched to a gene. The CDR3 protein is CASSLGTSGQNEQFF. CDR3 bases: TGTGCCAGCAGTTTAGGGACTAGCGGACAAAATGAGCAGTTCTTC.

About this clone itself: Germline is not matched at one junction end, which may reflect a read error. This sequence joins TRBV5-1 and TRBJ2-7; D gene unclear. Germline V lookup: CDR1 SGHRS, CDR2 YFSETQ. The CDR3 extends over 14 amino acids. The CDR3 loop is CASSLVAGRYEQYF. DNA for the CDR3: TGTGCCAGCAGCTTGGTGGCAGGACGCTACGAGCAGTACTTC.

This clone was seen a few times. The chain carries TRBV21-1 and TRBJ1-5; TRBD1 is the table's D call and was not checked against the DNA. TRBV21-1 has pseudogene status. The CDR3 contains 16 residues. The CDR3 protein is CASSIREQGFNQPQHF. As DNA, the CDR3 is TGTGCCAGCAGCATTCGAGAACAGGGATTCAATCAGCCCCAGCATTTT.

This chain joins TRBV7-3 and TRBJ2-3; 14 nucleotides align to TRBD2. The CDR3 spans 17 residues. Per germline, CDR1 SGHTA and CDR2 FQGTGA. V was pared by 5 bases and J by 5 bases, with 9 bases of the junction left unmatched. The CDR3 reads CASSAGLAGAEEDTQYF. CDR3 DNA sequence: TGTGCCAGCAGCGCGGGACTAGCGGGAGCGGAGGAAGATACGCAGTATTTT.

CDR3 protein: CASSHGTGEQYF. CDR3 nucleotide sequence: TGCGCCAGCAGCCATGGGACAGGAGAGCAGTACTTC. This chain uses TRBV4-1 with TRBJ2-7; 8 bases are shared with TRBD1. Per germline, CDR1 MGHRA and CDR2 YSYEKL. This CDR3 comprises 12 residues. The V segment lost 3 bases and the J segment 7 bases; nucleotides outside the gene matches: 2.

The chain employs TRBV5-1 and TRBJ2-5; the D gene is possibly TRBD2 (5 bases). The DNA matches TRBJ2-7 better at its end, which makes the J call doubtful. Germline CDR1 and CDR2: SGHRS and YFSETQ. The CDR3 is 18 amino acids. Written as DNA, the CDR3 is TGCGCCAGCAGCTTGGTGGGCTCCCTTGGGGAGAGCTCCTACGAGCAGTACTTC. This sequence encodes CASSLVGSLGESSYEQYF.

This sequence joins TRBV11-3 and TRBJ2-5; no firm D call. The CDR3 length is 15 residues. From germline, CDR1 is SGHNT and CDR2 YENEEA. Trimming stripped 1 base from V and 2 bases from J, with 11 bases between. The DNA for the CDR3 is TGTGCCAGCAGCTTAGGTTCCCTCCTTCAAGAGACCCAGTACTTC. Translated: CASSLGSLLQETQYF.

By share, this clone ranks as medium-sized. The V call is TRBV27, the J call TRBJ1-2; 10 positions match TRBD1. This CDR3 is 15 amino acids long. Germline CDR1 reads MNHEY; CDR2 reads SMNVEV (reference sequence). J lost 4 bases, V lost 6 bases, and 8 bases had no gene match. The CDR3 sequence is CASSRQGAIFYGYTF. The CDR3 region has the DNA TGTGCCAGCAGCCGACAGGGGGCGATATTCTATGGCTACACCTTC.

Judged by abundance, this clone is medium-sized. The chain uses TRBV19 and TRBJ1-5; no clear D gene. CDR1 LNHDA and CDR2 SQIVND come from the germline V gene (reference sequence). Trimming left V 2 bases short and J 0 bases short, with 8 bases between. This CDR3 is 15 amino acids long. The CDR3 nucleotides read TGTGCCAGTAGTATATCCGTTTCTAGCAATCAGCCCCAGCATTTT. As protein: CASSISVSSNQPQHF. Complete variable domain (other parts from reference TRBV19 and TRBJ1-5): DGGITQSPKYLFRKEGQNVTLSCEQNLNHDAMYWYRQDPGQGLRLIYYSQIVNDFQKGDIAEGYSVSREKKESFPLTVTSAQKNPTAFYLCASSISVSSNQPQHFGDGTRLSIL.

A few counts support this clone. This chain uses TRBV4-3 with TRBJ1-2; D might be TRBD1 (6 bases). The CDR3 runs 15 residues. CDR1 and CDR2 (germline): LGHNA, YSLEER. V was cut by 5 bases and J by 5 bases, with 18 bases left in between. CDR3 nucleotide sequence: TGCGCCAGCAGCTACGATACAGGGTTAAGGTATGGCTACACCTTC. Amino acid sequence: CASSYDTGLRYGYTF.

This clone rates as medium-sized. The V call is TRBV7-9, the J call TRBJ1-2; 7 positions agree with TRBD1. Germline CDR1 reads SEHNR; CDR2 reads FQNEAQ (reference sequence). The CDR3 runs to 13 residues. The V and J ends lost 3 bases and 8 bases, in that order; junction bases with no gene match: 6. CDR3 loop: CASSLPQGVGYTF. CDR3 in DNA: TGTGCCAGCAGCTTGCCCCAGGGGGTAGGCTACACCTTC.

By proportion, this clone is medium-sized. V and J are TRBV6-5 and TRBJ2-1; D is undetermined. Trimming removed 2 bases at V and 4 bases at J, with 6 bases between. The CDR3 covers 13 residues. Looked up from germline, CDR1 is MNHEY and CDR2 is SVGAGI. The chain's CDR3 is CASSYREYNEQFF. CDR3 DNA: TGTGCCAGCAGTTACAGGGAATACAATGAGCAGTTCTTC.

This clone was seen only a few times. CDR3 DNA: TGTGCCAGCAGCTTAGGGTCAGGGGTCGAGCAGTACTTC. Its translation is CASSLGSGVEQYF. The rearrangement links TRBV11-3 to TRBJ2-7, with TRBD1 as a possible D gene (6 bases). The CDR3 has 13 residues. Deletions cut 1 base from V and 6 bases from J, with 10 bases between. The germline V gene has CDR1 SGHNT and CDR2 YENEEA.

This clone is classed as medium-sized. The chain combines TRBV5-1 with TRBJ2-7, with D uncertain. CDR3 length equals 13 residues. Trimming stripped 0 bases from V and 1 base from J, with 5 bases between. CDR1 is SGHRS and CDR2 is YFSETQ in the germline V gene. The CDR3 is CASSLGASYEQYF. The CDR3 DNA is TGCGCCAGCAGCTTGGGTGCATCCTACGAGCAGTACTTC.

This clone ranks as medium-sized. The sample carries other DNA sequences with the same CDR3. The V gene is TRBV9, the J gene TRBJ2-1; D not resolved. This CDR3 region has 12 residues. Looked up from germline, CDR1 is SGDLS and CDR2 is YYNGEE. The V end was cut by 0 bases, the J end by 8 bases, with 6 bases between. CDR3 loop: CASSVGGHEQFF. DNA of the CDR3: TGTGCCAGCAGCGTAGGGGGTCATGAGCAGTTCTTC.

CDR3 in amino acids: CASSLEAGTDTQYF. CDR3 nucleotide sequence: TGTGCCAGCAGCTTAGAAGCGGGAACAGATACGCAGTATTTT. The genes are TRBV7-2 and TRBJ2-3, with TRBD2 identical over 7 bases. The junction had 1 base not matched to a gene; V was cut back by 1 base and J by 3 bases. Germline values: CDR1 SGHTA, CDR2 FQGNSA. The CDR3 sequence is 14 residues long.

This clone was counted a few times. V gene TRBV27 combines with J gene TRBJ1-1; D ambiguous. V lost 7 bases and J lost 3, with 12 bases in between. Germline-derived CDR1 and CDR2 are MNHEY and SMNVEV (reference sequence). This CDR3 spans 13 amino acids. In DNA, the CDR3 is TGTGCCAGCACATCAGCGAAATACACTGAAGCTTTCTTT. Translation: CASTSAKYTEAFF.

CDR3 nucleotides: TGTGCCAGCAGTGACTCGATCGAGCAGTACTTC. Translation gives CASSDSIEQYF. J is TRBJ2-7 and V is TRBV25-1; unclear D gene. V was shortened by 3 bases and J by 6 bases, with 6 bases between the two germline ends. This CDR3 is 11 amino acids long. CDR1 and CDR2 (germline): MGHDK, SYGVNS.

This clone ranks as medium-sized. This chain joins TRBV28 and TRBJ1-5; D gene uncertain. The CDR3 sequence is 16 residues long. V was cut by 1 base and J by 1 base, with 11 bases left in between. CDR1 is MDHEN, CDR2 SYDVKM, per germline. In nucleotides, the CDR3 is TGTGCCAGCAGTTTATTCCTCTCAACGAGCAATCAGCCCCAGCATTTT. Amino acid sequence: CASSLFLSTSNQPQHF.

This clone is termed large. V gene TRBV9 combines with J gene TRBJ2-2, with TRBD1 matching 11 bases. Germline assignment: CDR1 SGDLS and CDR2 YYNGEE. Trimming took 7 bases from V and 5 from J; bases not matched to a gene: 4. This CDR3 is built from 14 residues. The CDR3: CASRTGGMTGELFF. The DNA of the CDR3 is TGTGCCAGCCGGACAGGGGGCATGACCGGGGAGCTGTTTTTT.

The CDR3 nucleotides are TGTGCCAGCAGCCAAGGCCGGGCCCTCTACGAGCAGTACTTC. This translates into CASSQGRALYEQYF. The chain couples TRBV4-2 to TRBJ2-7; D remains ambiguous. V lost 1 base to trimming and J lost 3 bases, with 10 bases between them. This CDR3 has 14 amino acids. Germline V gene lookup returns CDR1 LGHNA and CDR2 YNFKEQ.

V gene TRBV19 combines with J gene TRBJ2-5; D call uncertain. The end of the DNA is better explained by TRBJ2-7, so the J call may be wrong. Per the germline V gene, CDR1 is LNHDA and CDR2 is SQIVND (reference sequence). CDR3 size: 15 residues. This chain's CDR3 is CASSIFPGYSYEQYF. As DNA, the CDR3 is TGTGCCAGTAGTATATTCCCGGGTTACTCCTACGAGCAGTACTTC.